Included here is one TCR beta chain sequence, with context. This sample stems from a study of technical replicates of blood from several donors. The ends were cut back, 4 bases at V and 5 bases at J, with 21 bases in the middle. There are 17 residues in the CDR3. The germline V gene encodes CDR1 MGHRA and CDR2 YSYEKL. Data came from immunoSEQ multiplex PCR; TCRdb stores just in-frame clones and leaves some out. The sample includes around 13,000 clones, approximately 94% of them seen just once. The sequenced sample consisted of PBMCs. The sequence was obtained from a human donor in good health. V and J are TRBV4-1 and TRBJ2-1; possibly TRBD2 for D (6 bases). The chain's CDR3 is CASSLPPWTGEDNEQFF. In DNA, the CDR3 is TGCGCCAGCAGCCTACCACCCTGGACGGGGGAGGACAATGAGCAGTTCTTC.